The present TCR beta chain was sequenced within a study of blood T cell repertoires in COVID-19. Study in general: Some COVID-19 samples were acute and others convalescent; all came from the United States, Italy and Spain. The cDNA or gDNA used as material had been derived from T cells, B-cell-depleted T cells, or PBMCs.

Original analysis: Reference gene primers were amplified, and this amplification served to estimate nucleated cell counts. The method was immunoSEQ multiplex PCR; TCRdb's version includes in-frame clones alone and lacks a portion of them. D and trimming were read from the DNA, whereas the V and J calls and clone size are those reported in that table. The profile shows fewer than 200,000 clones, roughly 79% of them singletons. Germline-derived CDR1 and CDR2 are MNHEY and SVGAGI. There are 16 residues in the CDR3. The ends lost 7 bases at V and 2 bases at J; junction bases unmatched: 13. The chain uses TRBV6-5 and TRBJ2-7; TRBD1 agrees at 8 bases. This TCR derives from an older woman with acute or convalescent COVID-19. Sequenced: peripheral blood. The DNA of the CDR3 is TGTGCCAGCAAGTACTCACAGGGGGATGCCGCCTACGAGCAGTACTTC. Translation gives CASKYSQGDAAYEQYF.